This T cell receptor beta chain was observed in a study of cytomegalovirus exposure and HLA in healthy donors. Study overall: In a previous analysis, some 120 million unique TCR beta sequences were found from 170 million or so T cells.

Study results and limitations: In a later analysis, compared with equally common non-associated chains, HLA-associated beta chains were more expanded. With further analysis later on, most CMV-associated TCR beta chains appeared HLA-restricted. The study found most TCR sequences rare, yet found some public TCRs in many donors.

There are a few counts of this clone. Its antigen is not known. PCR primers comprised 60 Vbeta and 13 Jbeta primers. The method was immunoSEQ multiplex PCR; TCRdb's version includes in-frame clones alone and lacks a portion of them. The sample has some 87,000 clones, just under 70% seen once. Trimming at V came to 0 bases and at J to 6 bases, leaving 3 bases not matched to a gene. The CDR3 has 14 amino acids. The germline gives CDR1 SGHVS, CDR2 FNYEAQ. The chain is built from TRBV7-6 and TRBJ2-3; 7 bases agree with TRBD1. Sequencing input: PBMCs. This clonotype was sampled from a woman aged 45 to 65 in good health and CMV-seropositive. The CDR3 reads CASSLAKGADTQYF. The CDR3 bases are TGTGCCAGCAGCTTAGCAAAGGGGGCGGATACGCAGTATTTT.